The source of this T cell receptor beta chain is a study of cytomegalovirus exposure and HLA in healthy donors. Trimming removed 2 bases from V and 1 base from J, with 8 bases in between. This CDR3 is 13 amino acids long. CDR1 and CDR2 (germline): GTSNPN, SVGIG (reference sequence). The sample holds one count of this clone. Other DNA sequences in the same sample also yield this CDR3. In the PCR, 60 Vbeta and 13 Jbeta primers were used. The table came from immunoSEQ multiplex PCR; TCRdb's copy has only in-frame clones and leaves some out. Of about 160,000 clones in the sample, roughly 88% were seen once.

The sequence was collected from a woman aged 18 to 35 in good health and CMV-seronegative. Sequenced input: PBMCs. The rearrangement joins TRBV30 to TRBJ1-2; D ambiguous. CDR3 nucleotides: TGTGCCTGGAGTTTGGGCATTAACTATGGCTACACCTTC. It translates to CAWSLGINYGYTF.